This T cell receptor (beta chain) was sequenced during a study of T cells in localized non-small cell lung cancer. Study-wide findings and caveats: Across samples, adjacent lung featured a median roughly 60 of the top 100 tumor clones. Longer overall survival accompanied higher blood T cell density. A single tumor region was sequenced, leaving heterogeneity possible. Measurement of T cell clonality placed uninvolved adjacent lung highest, above the level in tumor.

The CDR3 loop spans 15 amino acids. V lost 4 bases, J lost 4 bases, and 13 bases lay in between. Germline V gives CDR1 SNHLY, CDR2 FYNNEI. Libraries were prepared by immunoSEQ multiplex PCR; TCRdb keeps only in-frame clonotypes and omits some of them. The repertoire includes roughly 34,000 clones, around 84% of them detected once, and 4% to 5% sits in the top ten. A few counts support this clone. Its antigen is unidentified. This rearrangement joins TRBV2 to TRBJ2-2, with TRBD1 as a possible D gene (5 bases). This clonotype was sampled from a male donor at least 60 years old with stage III lung adenocarcinoma. The sample was peripheral blood, taken before any cancer treatment. CDR3 in DNA: TGTGCCAGCAGTGCGATGGGGCTCGGCACCGGGGAGCTGTTTTTT. The encoded protein is CASSAMGLGTGELFF.